The present entry profiles one T cell receptor (beta chain) with its context. Its antigen is unidentified. Using viral peptide pools, the ViraFEST assay grew out antigen-specific CD4+ T cells prior to sequencing. After around ten days in culture, the CD4+ T cells were isolated. All study participants received two doses of BNT162b2 or mRNA-1273 vaccine. All vaccine recipients tested negative for nucleocapsid antibodies and had never contracted SARS-CoV-2 infection. Wells containing over 1.5 million PBMC each were cultured with 10 IU/ml IL-2 and around 10 ug/ml peptides. These data are taken from a study of vaccination effects on CD4 cells after COVID-19. Study findings and constraints: Just 1 of 255 vaccine-induced clones in healthy recipients was cross-reactive. Whether induced by infection or by vaccine, clones showed marked clonal contraction late after vaccination.

Germline V CDR1 and CDR2: LNHDA, SQIVND (reference sequence). The length of the CDR3 is 12 residues. The germline V and J ends were trimmed by 7 bases and 12 bases, with 18 bases remaining between them. This table comes from immunoSEQ multiplex PCR, and its TCRdb copy is limited to in-frame clones, with some not included. Of 84,000 or so clones listed, roughly 73% are singletons. Source: CD4+ T cells from PBMCs cultured with HCoV-OC43 spike peptides, taken after COVID-19 vaccination. Subset here: HCoV-OC43 spike overlapping peptide pool stimulation. The TCR originated in a human donor who received a COVID-19 vaccine. The rearrangement uses TRBV19 and TRBJ1-2, with D possibly being TRBD1 (5 bases). CDR3 protein: CASTTTGLPNTF. The CDR3 DNA follows: TGTGCCAGTACCACAACGGGACTCCCAAACACCTTC.